The 25 T cell receptor beta chains below come from one sample, sequenced in a study of blood T cell repertoires in COVID-19. Method: immunoSEQ multiplex PCR; TCRdb's copy keeps in-frame clones and lacks some. The sample consists of about 99,000 clones, about 86% of them appearing once. Material: peripheral blood. Receptors originate from a man aged 45 to 65 with COVID-19, enrolled during active disease.

This chain joins TRBV29-1 and TRBJ1-1; a possible D gene is TRBD1 (6 bases). The germline gives CDR1 SQVTM, CDR2 ANQGSEA. The CDR3 loop spans 13 amino acids. The ends were cut back, 7 bases at V and 0 bases at J, with 12 bases in the middle. The CDR3 spells CSGSGHLNTEAFF. The DNA for the CDR3 is TGCAGCGGATCGGGACACCTGAACACTGAAGCTTTCTTT.

This chain joins TRBV5-1 and TRBJ1-1, with 7 nucleotides matching TRBD1. The CDR3 runs 15 residues. The V and J ends lost 4 bases and 2 bases, in that order; junction bases with no gene match: 8. Germline-derived CDR1 and CDR2 are SGHRS and YFSETQ. In DNA, the CDR3 is TGCGCCAGCAGCGAAGGGACAGTTCCAAACACTGAAGCTTTCTTT. As protein: CASSEGTVPNTEAFF.

V and J are TRBV18 and TRBJ1-2, with a weak D call TRBD1 (6 bases). The CDR3 length is 15 residues. In germline, CDR1 is KGHSH, CDR2 LQKENI. Trimming shortened V by 3 bases and J by 3 bases, and 14 bases separated the two germline ends. DNA for the CDR3: TGTGCCAGCTCACCTGGGCCCGAGGGGGACTATGGCTACACCTTC. The encoded protein is CASSPGPEGDYGYTF. Combining the CDR3 with reference TRBV18 and TRBJ1-2 gives the whole variable domain NAGVMQNPRHLVRRRGQEARLRCSPMKGHSHVYWYRQLPEEGLKFMVYLQKENIIDESGMPKERFSAEFPKEGPSILRIQQVVRGDSAAYFCASSPGPEGDYGYTFGSGTRLTVV.

V is TRBV4-2 and J is TRBJ2-4; 8 bases agree with TRBD1. The V segment lost 1 base and the J segment 1 base; nucleotides outside the gene matches: 3. The CDR3 loop spans 16 amino acids. Germline V CDR1 and CDR2: LGHNA, YNFKEQ. In nucleotides, the CDR3 is TGTGCCAGCAGCCAAGGCAGGGACAGGGCCAAAAACATTCAGTACTTC. Translating it yields CASSQGRDRAKNIQYF.

This clone was counted a single time. Here the CDR3 DNA reads TGTGCCAGCGCCGGGACTTTCACAGATACGCAGTATTTT. Its translation is CASAGTFTDTQYF. This chain connects TRBV2 to TRBJ2-3; D is perhaps TRBD2 (6 bases). V was cut by 8 bases and J by 2 bases, with 11 bases left in between. The V gene's germline CDR1 is SNHLY and CDR2 FYNNEI. This CDR3 region has 13 residues.

Here the CDR3 reads CASSQGNLREKLFF. As DNA, the CDR3 is TGTGCCAGCAGTCAGGGAAATCTTCGAGAAAAACTGTTTTTT. This chain joins TRBV11-2 and TRBJ1-4; possible D gene TRBD1, 5 bases. CDR3 length equals 14 residues. V dropped 6 bases and J dropped 8 bases, with 16 bases sitting between them. The V gene's germline CDR1 is SGHAT and CDR2 FQNNGV.

The chain is built from TRBV5-8 and TRBJ1-3; D ambiguous. The ends were cut back, 5 bases at V and 3 bases at J, with 12 bases in the middle. This CDR3 contains 14 residues. Germline V gene data show CDR1 as SGHTS and CDR2 as YDEGEE. In DNA form, the CDR3 reads TGTGCCAGCAGTTCTAGCGGCCTTGGAAACACCATATATTTT. Translating gives CASSSSGLGNTIYF. Based on the CDR3 plus reference TRBV5-8 and TRBJ1-3, the full variable domain is EAGVTQSPTHLIKTRGQQATLRCSPISGHTSVYWYQQALGLGLQFLLWYDEGEERNRGNFPPRFSGRQFPNYSSELNVNALELEDSALYLCASSSSGLGNTIYFGEGSWLTVV.

V is TRBV5-5 and J is TRBJ1-6, with a tentative D call TRBD1 (5 bases). V lost 6 bases and J lost 12, with 25 bases in between. The germline V gene encodes CDR1 SGHKS and CDR2 YYEKEE (reference sequence). CDR3 length equals 16 residues. The chain's CDR3 is CASNTPGSTFSGPLHF. The CDR3 nucleotides are TGTGCCAGCAACACTCCAGGGTCAACTTTCTCGGGACCCCTCCACTTT.

This chain links TRBV6-5 with TRBJ1-3, with unresolved D. The ends were cut back, 6 bases at V and 2 bases at J, with 5 bases in the middle. This CDR3 region has 12 residues. Germline V lookup: CDR1 MNHEY, CDR2 SVGAGI. The chain's CDR3 is CASRTPGNTIYF. CDR3 DNA sequence: TGTGCCAGCAGAACTCCTGGAAACACCATATATTTT.

The V and J genes are TRBV10-1 and TRBJ1-4; TRBD1 aligns across 9 bases. Trimming took 8 bases from V and 0 from J; bases not matched to a gene: 13. Germline CDR1 is WNHNN and CDR2 is SYGVQD (reference sequence). The CDR3 extends over 18 amino acids. The CDR3 sequence is CASGPGQGKPATNEKLFF. As DNA, the CDR3 is TGCGCCAGCGGACCGGGACAGGGTAAACCGGCAACTAATGAAAAACTGTTTTTT.

The chain carries TRBV7-2 and TRBJ1-6; possible D gene TRBD1, 5 bases. Trimming left V 5 bases short and J 5 bases short, with 7 bases between. Germline V gene data show CDR1 as SGHTA and CDR2 as FQGNSA. This CDR3 has 13 residues. CDR3 nucleotide sequence: TGTGCCAGCAGCCGGGGGAATAATTCACCCCTCCACTTT. Translation: CASSRGNNSPLHF.

J is TRBJ1-1 and V is TRBV2; D remains unclear. Trimming shortened V by 7 bases and J by 10 bases, and 16 bases separated the two germline ends. The germline V gene encodes CDR1 SNHLY and CDR2 FYNNEI. The CDR3 spans 12 residues. The CDR3 DNA is TGTGCCAGCAAGGTTTCGGGGTTGACAGCTTTCTTT. Protein sequence: CASKVSGLTAFF.

The chain is built from TRBV18 and TRBJ1-1, with D tentatively TRBD1 (5 bases). Germline CDR1 KGHSH, CDR2 LQKENI. The CDR3 has 13 amino acids. V was trimmed by 6 bases and J by 5 bases, leaving 13 bases between them. The CDR3 nucleotides read TGTGCCAGCTCGGGAACAGGATCGACTGAAGCTTTCTTT. Translated: CASSGTGSTEAFF.

This clone was counted a single time. The rearrangement links TRBV5-4 to TRBJ2-1, with D tentatively TRBD2 (5 bases). The CDR3 consists of 14 residues. Germline values: CDR1 SGHNT, CDR2 YYREEE (reference sequence). Trimming stripped 0 bases from V and 4 bases from J, with 8 bases between. The CDR3 is CASSLAAGYNEQFF. The DNA of the CDR3 is TGTGCCAGCAGCTTGGCCGCGGGTTACAATGAGCAGTTCTTC.

The chain combines TRBV2 with TRBJ1-2, with 10 positions matching TRBD1. CDR3 length: 13 amino acids. The ends lost 6 bases at V and 6 bases at J; junction bases unmatched: 4. Germline loops: CDR1 SNHLY, CDR2 FYNNEI. CDR3 sequence (DNA): TGTGCCAGCAGCCGGACAGGGGGGAATGGCTACACCTTC. Protein: CASSRTGGNGYTF.

V is TRBV11-2 and J is TRBJ1-2; tentatively, D is TRBD1 (5 bases). The V gene's germline CDR1 is SGHAT and CDR2 FQNNGV. V lost 3 bases, J lost 4 bases, and 18 bases lay in between. The CDR3 sequence is 16 residues long. CDR3 region: CASSFHFPQGGYGYTF. For the CDR3, the DNA is TGTGCCAGCAGCTTTCATTTCCCCCAGGGCGGCTATGGCTACACCTTC.

The chain joins TRBV3-1 (or the pseudogene TRBV3-2) to TRBJ1-2; 7 nucleotides align to TRBD1. Looked up from germline, CDR1 is LGHDT and CDR2 is YNNKEL (reference sequence). V was clipped by 1 base and J by 7 bases; unmatched bases: 3. This CDR3 is 13 amino acids long. CDR3 region: CASSQGQGGGYTF. DNA for the CDR3: TGTGCCAGCAGCCAAGGACAGGGAGGTGGCTACACCTTC.

This chain connects TRBV6-5 to TRBJ1-2; D perhaps matches TRBD1 (6 bases). Per germline, CDR1 MNHEY and CDR2 SVGAGI. V was pared by 2 bases and J by 7 bases, with 11 bases between. The CDR3 loop spans 13 amino acids. This CDR3 reads CASSYTGTFGYTF. The CDR3 region has the DNA TGTGCCAGCAGTTACACCGGGACATTTGGCTACACCTTC.

The chain couples TRBV25-1 to TRBJ2-2, with D perhaps matching TRBD2 (6 bases). This CDR3 is 13 amino acids long. V gave up 7 bases and J gave up 6 bases, with 12 bases separating them. Per the germline V gene, CDR1 is MGHDK and CDR2 is SYGVNS. The CDR3, as DNA: TGTGCCAGCACCCGCGGGACTTCCGGGGAGCTGTTTTTT. Encoded protein: CASTRGTSGELFF.

The gene calls are TRBV30 and TRBJ1-2; a possible D gene is TRBD1 (6 bases). V lost 2 bases and J lost 2, with 9 bases in between. CDR3 length: 13 residues. From germline, CDR1 is GTSNPN and CDR2 SVGIG (reference sequence). The CDR3 DNA reads TGTGCCTGGAGTAACAGGGTCAACTATGGCTACACCTTC. It is translated as CAWSNRVNYGYTF.

The rearrangement links TRBV18 to TRBJ2-2, with D unresolved. CDR1 is KGHSH, CDR2 LQKENI, per germline. Trimming cost V 1 base and J 1 base, with 10 bases left between them. The CDR3 consists of 16 residues. The CDR3 region is CASSPLNRENTGELFF. CDR3 bases: TGTGCCAGCTCACCACTCAACAGAGAGAACACCGGGGAGCTGTTTTTT.

This clone was counted a single time. V is TRBV19 and J is TRBJ2-3, with a tentative D call TRBD1 (5 bases). V was trimmed by 3 bases and J by 5 bases, leaving 12 bases between them. CDR1 is LNHDA and CDR2 is SQIVND in the germline V gene (reference sequence). This CDR3 is 14 amino acids long. The chain's CDR3 is CASSMRTQGDTQYF. DNA of the CDR3: TGTGCCAGTAGTATGCGGACGCAGGGAGATACGCAGTATTTT.

The chain uses TRBV3-1 (or the pseudogene TRBV3-2) and TRBJ2-4, with 9 nucleotides matching TRBD1. The CDR3 loop spans 12 amino acids. Trimming removed 3 bases from V and 15 bases from J; junction bases left unmatched: 6. The germline V gene has CDR1 LGHDT and CDR2 YNNKEL (reference sequence). CDR3 nucleotides: TGTGCCAGCAGCCACCGACAGGGGGAAGTGTACTTC. Translated: CASSHRQGEVYF.

The chain is built from TRBV2 and TRBJ2-3; a weak D match, TRBD1 (5 bases). Germline values: CDR1 SNHLY, CDR2 FYNNEI. With 4 bases removed from V and 6 bases from J, the gap between germline ends came to 5 bases. This CDR3 is 11 amino acids long. CDR3 amino acids: CASSAGDTQYF. The DNA of the CDR3 is TGTGCCAGCAGTGCAGGGGATACGCAGTATTTT.

This chain links TRBV28 with TRBJ1-2, with 7 bases fitting TRBD1. Germline-derived CDR1 and CDR2 are MDHEN and SYDVKM. This CDR3 is built from 12 residues. The V gene end was trimmed by 5 bases and the J gene end by 5 bases; junction bases not matched to a gene: 2. CDR3 amino acids: CASSPGQYGYTF. CDR3 bases: TGTGCCAGCAGTCCGGGACAGTATGGCTACACCTTC.